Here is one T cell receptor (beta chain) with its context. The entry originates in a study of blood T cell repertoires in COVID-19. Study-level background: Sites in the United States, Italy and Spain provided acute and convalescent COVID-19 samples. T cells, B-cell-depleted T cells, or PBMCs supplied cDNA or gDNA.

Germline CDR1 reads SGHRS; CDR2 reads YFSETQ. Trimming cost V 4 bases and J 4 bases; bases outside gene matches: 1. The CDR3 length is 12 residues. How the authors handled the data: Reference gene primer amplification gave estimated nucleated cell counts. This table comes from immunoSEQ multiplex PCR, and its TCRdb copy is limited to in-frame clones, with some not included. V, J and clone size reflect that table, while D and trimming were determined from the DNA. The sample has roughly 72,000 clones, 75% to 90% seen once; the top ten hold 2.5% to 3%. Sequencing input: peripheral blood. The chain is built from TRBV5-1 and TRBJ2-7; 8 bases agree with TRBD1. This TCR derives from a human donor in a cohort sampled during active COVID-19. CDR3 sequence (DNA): TGCGCCAGCAGCAGGACAGGGTACGAGCAGTACTTC. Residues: CASSRTGYEQYF.